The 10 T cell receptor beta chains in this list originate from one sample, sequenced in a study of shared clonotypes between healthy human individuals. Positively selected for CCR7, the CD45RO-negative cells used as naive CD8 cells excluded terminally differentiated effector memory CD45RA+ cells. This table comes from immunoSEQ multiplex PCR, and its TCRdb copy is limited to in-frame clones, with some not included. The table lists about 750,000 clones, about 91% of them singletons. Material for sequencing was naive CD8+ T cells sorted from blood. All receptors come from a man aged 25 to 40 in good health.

DNA for the CDR3: TGTGCCAGCAGTTACGGAGCGGAGTCCGGGGAGCTGTTTTTT. Translation gives CASSYGAESGELFF. The chain is built from TRBV6-5 and TRBJ2-2, with D perhaps matching TRBD2 (5 bases). V was shortened by 2 bases and J by 6 bases, with 10 bases between the two germline ends. CDR3 length: 14 residues. Germline V CDR1 and CDR2: MNHEY, SVGAGI.

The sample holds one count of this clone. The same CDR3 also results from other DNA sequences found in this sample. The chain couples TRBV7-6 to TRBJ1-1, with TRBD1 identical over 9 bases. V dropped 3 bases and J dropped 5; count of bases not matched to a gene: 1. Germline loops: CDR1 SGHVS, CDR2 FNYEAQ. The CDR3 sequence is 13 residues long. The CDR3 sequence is CASSLTGGTEAFF. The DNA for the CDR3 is TGTGCCAGCAGCTTGACAGGGGGGACTGAAGCTTTCTTT.

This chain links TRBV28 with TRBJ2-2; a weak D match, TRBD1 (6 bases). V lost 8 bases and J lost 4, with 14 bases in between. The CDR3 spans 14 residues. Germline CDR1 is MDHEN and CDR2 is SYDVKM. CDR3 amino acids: CASVDYRVTGELFF. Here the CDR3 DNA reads TGTGCCAGCGTAGATTACAGGGTCACCGGGGAGCTGTTTTTT.

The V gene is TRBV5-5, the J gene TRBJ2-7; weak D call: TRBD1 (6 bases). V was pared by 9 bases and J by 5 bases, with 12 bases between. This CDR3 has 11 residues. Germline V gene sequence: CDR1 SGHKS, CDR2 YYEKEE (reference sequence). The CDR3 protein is CATTEGDEQYF. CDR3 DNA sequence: TGTGCCACCACTGAGGGGGACGAGCAGTACTTC.

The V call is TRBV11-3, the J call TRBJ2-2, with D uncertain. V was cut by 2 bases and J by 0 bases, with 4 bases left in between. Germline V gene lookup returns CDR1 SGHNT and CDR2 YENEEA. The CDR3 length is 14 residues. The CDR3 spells CASSLIPNTGELFF. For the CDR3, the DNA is TGTGCCAGCAGCTTAATCCCGAACACCGGGGAGCTGTTTTTT.

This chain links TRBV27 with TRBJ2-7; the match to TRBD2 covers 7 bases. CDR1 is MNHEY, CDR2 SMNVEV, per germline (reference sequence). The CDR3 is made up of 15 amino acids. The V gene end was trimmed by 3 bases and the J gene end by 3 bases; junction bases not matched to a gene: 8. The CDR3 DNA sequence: TGTGCCAGCAGTTTTAGTGGCGGGAGCATCTACGAGCAGTACTTC. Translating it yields CASSFSGGSIYEQYF.

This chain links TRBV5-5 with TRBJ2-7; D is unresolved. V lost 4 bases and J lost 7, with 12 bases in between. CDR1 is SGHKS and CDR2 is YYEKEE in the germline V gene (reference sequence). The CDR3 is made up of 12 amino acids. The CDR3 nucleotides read TGTGCCAGCAGCCCACTCGCAGGTGAGCAGTACTTC. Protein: CASSPLAGEQYF. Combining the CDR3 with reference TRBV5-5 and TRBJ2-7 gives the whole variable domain DAGVTQSPTHLIKTRGQQVTLRCSPISGHKSVSWYQQVLGQGPQFIFQYYEKEERGRGNFPDRFSARQFPNYSSELNVNALLLGDSALYLCASSPLAGEQYFGPGTRLTVT.

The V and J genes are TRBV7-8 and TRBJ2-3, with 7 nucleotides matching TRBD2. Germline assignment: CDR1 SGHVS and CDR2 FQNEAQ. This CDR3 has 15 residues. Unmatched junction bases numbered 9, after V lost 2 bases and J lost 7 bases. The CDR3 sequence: CASSLLAGAANTQYF. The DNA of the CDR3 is TGTGCCAGCAGCTTACTTGCGGGAGCGGCAAATACGCAGTATTTT.

The DNA for the CDR3 is TGTGCCAGCAGTTCTATAGGACTAGCGGGAGCCCCGAACACCGGGGAGCTGTTTTTT. Its protein is CASSSIGLAGAPNTGELFF. This chain joins TRBV27 and TRBJ2-2; 13 bases line up with TRBD2. The CDR3 runs to 19 residues. The germline gives CDR1 MNHEY, CDR2 SMNVEV (reference sequence). J lost 0 bases, V lost 4 bases, and 8 bases had no gene match.

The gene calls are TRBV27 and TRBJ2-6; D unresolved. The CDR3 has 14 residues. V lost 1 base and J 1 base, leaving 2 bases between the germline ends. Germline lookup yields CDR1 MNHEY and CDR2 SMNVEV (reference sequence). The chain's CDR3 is CASSLYSGANVLTF. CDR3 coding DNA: TGTGCCAGCAGTTTATATTCTGGGGCCAACGTCCTGACTTTC.